This T cell receptor beta chain was identified in a study of OX40 agonist ivuxolimab in advanced cancers. Study information: Dose-escalation patients were diagnosed with hepatocellular carcinoma, melanoma, renal cell cancer or head and neck cancer. Points from the study as a whole: In the 0.1 to 3.0 mg/kg range, CD4+ and CD8+ blood T cells had expanded clonally by week 6. In a subset of nonresponders, normalized T-cell clonal expansion was also low.

Worth noting for this clone: The antigen remains undetermined.

Some clones are missing from TCRdb's copy, which holds only in-frame ones; the method was immunoSEQ multiplex PCR. Found here are approximately 72,000 clones, around 83% of them singletons; the top ten hold around 0.75%. V was clipped by 1 base and J by 2 bases, with 17 bases between them. This CDR3 has 18 amino acids. Germline values: CDR1 MNHEY, CDR2 SMNVEV (reference sequence). Autoimmune disease history or systemic immunosuppression was exclusionary. The sequence derives from an adult with an advanced solid tumor such as melanoma, head and neck, liver or kidney cancer. The gene calls are TRBV27 and TRBJ2-2; tentative D call: TRBD2 (6 bases). This sample comprised CD4+ or CD8+ T cells sorted from blood, obtained in a trial of the OX40 agonist ivuxolimab. The CDR3 region is CASSLYQRATLNTGELFF. The CDR3 nucleotides are TGTGCCAGCAGTTTATATCAGCGGGCCACCCTAAACACCGGGGAGCTGTTTTTT.